This T cell receptor beta chain derives from a study of cytomegalovirus exposure and HLA in healthy donors. Notes on the study in general: Several of the most significant clusters appeared linked to common viral pathogens, based on a later analysis.

Per the germline V gene, CDR1 is SGDLS and CDR2 is YYNGEE. The CDR3 length is 16 residues. V lost 4 bases to trimming and J lost 4 bases, with 15 bases between them. Points on this clone: Its specificity is unknown.

The PCR ran on 60 Vbeta and 13 Jbeta primers. Sequencing was performed with immunoSEQ multiplex PCR; in TCRdb, only in-frame clones are kept and a portion is missing. The table lists around 100,000 clones, with approximately 6.8% in the top ten. Sequenced: PBMCs. V gene TRBV9 combines with J gene TRBJ2-6; tentative D call: TRBD1 (5 bases). The sequence came from a man aged 35 to 55 in good health and CMV-seropositive. This chain's CDR3 is CASSPLGHGGANVLTF. The CDR3 nucleotides read TGTGCCAGCAGCCCACTGGGGCATGGAGGGGCCAACGTCCTGACTTTC.